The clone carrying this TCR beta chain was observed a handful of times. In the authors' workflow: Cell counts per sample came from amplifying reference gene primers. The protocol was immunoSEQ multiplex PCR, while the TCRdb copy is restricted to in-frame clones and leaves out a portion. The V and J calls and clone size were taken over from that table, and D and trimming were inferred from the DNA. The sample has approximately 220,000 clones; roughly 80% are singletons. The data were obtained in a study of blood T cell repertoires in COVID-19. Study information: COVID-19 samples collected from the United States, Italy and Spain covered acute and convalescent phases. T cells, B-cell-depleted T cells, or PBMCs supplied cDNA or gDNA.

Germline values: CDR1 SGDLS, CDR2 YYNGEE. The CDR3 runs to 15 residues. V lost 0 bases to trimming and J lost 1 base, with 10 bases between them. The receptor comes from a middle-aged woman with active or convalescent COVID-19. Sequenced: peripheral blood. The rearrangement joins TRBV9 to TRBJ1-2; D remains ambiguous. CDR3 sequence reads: CASSVVPSGNYGYTF. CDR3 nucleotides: TGTGCCAGCAGCGTAGTCCCTTCGGGTAACTATGGCTACACCTTC.